One TCR beta chain is described in this entry. Trimming at V came to 11 bases and at J to 1 base, leaving 3 bases not matched to a gene. The CDR3 contains 12 residues. The data originate from a study of blood T cell repertoires in COVID-19. About the study: Spain, Italy and the United States supplied samples that represented acute and convalescent COVID-19.

Produced via immunoSEQ multiplex PCR; TCRdb's table is partial and in-frame only. This sample carries some 220,000 clones, approximately 85% of them seen once, and the ten largest clones take more than 4.5%. The source of this sequence is a man aged 50 to 59 with COVID-19, enrolled during active disease. The sample comprised peripheral blood. The rearrangement joins TRBV12-3 or TRBV12-4 to TRBJ1-1, with TRBD1 identical over 8 bases. In DNA, the CDR3 is TGTGCCGGGGGGACAGGGAACACTGAAGCTTTCTTT. It translates to CAGGTGNTEAFF.